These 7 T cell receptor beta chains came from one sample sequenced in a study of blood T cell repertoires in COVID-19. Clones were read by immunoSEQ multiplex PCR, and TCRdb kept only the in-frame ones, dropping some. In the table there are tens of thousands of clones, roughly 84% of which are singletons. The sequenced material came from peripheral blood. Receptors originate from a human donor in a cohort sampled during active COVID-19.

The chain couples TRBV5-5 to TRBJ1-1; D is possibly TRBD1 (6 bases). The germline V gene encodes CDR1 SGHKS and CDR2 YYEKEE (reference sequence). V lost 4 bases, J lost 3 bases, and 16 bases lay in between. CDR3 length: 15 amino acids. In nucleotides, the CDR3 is TGTGCCAGCAGCCCCACAGGGACCCTGGACACTGAAGCTTTCTTT. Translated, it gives CASSPTGTLDTEAFF.

The CDR3, as DNA: TGCAGCGTTGCCCGAGGAAGCGCGGCTTTCTTT. Its protein product is CSVARGSAAFF. The V and J genes are TRBV29-1 and TRBJ1-1; no definite D call. The germline gives CDR1 SQVTM, CDR2 ANQGSEA. CDR3 length: 11 residues. V lost 4 bases, J lost 11 bases, and 14 bases lay in between. The variable domain in full, with the rest retrieved from reference TRBV29-1 and TRBJ1-1, is SAVISQKPSRDICQRGTSLTIQCQVDSQVTMMFWYRQQPGQSLTLIATANQGSEATYESGFVIDKFPISRPNLTFSTLTVSNMSPEDSSIYLCSVARGSAAFFGQGTRLTVV.

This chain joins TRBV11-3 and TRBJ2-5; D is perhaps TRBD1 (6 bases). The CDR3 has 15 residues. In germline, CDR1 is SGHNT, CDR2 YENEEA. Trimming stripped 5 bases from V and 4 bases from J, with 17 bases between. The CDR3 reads CASSPGAGVGETQYF. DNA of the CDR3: TGTGCCAGCAGCCCCGGGGCAGGGGTTGGAGAGACCCAGTACTTC. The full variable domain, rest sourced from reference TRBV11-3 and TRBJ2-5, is EAGVVQSPRYKIIEKKQPVAFWCNPISGHNTLYWYLQNLGQGPELLIRYENEEAVDDSQLPKDRFSAERLKGVDSTLKIQPAELGDSAVYLCASSPGAGVGETQYFGPGTRLLVL.

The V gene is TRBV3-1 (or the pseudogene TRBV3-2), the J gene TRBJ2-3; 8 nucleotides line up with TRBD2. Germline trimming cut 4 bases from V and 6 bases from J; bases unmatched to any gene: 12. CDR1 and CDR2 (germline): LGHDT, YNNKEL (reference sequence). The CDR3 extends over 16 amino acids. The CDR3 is CASSRTGGGGRDTQYF. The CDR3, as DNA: TGTGCCAGCAGCCGGACTGGGGGCGGCGGGAGGGATACGCAGTATTTT.

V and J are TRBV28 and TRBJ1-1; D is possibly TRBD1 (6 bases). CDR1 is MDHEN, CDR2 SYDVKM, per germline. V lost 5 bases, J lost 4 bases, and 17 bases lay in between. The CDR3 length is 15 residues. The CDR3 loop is CASSTSDRGGTEAFF. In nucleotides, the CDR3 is TGTGCCAGCAGTACCTCCGACAGAGGGGGCACTGAAGCTTTCTTT.

CDR3 sequence reads: CASSPPGGANNEQFF. The CDR3, as DNA: TGTGCCAGCAGCCCCCCTGGGGGGGCCAACAATGAGCAGTTCTTC. The rearrangement links TRBV3-1 (or the pseudogene TRBV3-2) to TRBJ2-1; perhaps TRBD2 as D (7 bases). Deletions cut 4 bases from V and 5 bases from J, with 15 bases between. Germline CDR1 and CDR2: LGHDT and YNNKEL (reference sequence). This CDR3 is built from 15 residues.

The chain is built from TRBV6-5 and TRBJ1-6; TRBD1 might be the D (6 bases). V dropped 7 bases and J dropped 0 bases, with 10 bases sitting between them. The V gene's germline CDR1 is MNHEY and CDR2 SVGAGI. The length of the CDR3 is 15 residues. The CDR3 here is CASKTGSSYNSPLHF. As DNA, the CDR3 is TGTGCCAGCAAAACAGGGAGCTCCTATAATTCACCCCTCCACTTT.